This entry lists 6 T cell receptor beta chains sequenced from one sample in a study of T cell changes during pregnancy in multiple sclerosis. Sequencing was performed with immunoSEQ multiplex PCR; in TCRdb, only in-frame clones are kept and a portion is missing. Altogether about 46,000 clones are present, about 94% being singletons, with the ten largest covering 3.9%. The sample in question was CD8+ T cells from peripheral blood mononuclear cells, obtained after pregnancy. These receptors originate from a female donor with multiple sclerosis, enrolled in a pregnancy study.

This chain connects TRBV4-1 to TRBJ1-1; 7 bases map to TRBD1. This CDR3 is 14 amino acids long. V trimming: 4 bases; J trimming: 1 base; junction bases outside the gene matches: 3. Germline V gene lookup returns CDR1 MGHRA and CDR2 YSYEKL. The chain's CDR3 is CASSLRQGNTEAFF. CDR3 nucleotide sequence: TGCGCCAGCAGCCTCCGACAGGGGAACACTGAAGCTTTCTTT.

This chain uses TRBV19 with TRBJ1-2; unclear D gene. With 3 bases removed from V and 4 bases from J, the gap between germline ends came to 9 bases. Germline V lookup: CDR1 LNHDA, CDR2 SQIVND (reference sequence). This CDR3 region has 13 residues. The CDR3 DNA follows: TGTGCCAGTAGTATTGAAGGCGGCTATGGCTACACCTTC. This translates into CASSIEGGYGYTF.

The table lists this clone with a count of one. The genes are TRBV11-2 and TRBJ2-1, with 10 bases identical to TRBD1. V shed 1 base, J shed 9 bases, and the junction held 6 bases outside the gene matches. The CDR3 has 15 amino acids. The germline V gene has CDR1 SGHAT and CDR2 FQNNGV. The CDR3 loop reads CASSLGQGALFEQFF. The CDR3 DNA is TGTGCCAGCAGCTTAGGACAGGGGGCCTTATTTGAGCAGTTCTTC.

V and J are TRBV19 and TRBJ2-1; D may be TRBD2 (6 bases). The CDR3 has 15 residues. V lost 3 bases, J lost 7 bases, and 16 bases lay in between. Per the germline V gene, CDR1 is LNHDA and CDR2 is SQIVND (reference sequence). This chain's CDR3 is CASSIEGSGVNEQFF. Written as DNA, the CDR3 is TGTGCCAGTAGTATTGAGGGTTCGGGGGTTAATGAGCAGTTCTTC.

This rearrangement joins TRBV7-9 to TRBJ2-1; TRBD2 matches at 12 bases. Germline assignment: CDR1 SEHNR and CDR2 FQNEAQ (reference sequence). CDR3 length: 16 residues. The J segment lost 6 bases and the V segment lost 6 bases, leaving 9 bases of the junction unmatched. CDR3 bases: TGTGCCAGCAGGACGGCTAGCGGGAGGGGGGGCAATGAGCAGTTCTTC. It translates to CASRTASGRGGNEQFF.

CDR3 DNA: TGTGCCAGTAGTAGCGAGAATCAGCCCCAGCATTTT. Residues: CASSSENQPQHF. The chain is built from TRBV19 and TRBJ1-5; D is uncertain. Trimming removed 4 bases from V and 4 bases from J, with 5 bases in between. This CDR3 is built from 12 residues. Germline CDR1 is LNHDA and CDR2 is SQIVND (reference sequence).